This TCR beta chain is from a study of response to subunit inactivated influenza vaccine. General observations from the study: Few new T cells, the authors suggested, are recruited by each seasonal influenza vaccination.

TCRdb reprocessed the RT-PCR reads with MiXCR, giving one entry per CDR3 protein. The sample lists roughly 790,000 distinct CDR3 sequences; about 20% were seen once. This clonotype has just one count. Its target is unknown. The CDR3 length is 15 residues. The germline CDR1 and CDR2 sequences are KGHSH and LQKENI. V was clipped by 4 bases and J by 2 bases; unmatched bases: 5. The chain uses TRBV18 and TRBJ2-7; the match to TRBD1 covers 10 bases. Sample: PBMCs from blood, taken 4 to 6 days after vaccination. The TCR sequence derives from a man aged 50 or older who received an inactivated influenza vaccine. CDR3 residues: CASSRQGAPTYEQYF. DNA for the CDR3: TGTGCCAGCTCACGACAGGGGGCGCCCACCTACGAGCAGTACTTC. Together with reference TRBV18 and TRBJ2-7, the CDR3 gives the full variable domain: NAGVMQNPRHLVRRRGQEARLRCSPMKGHSHVYWYRQLPEEGLKFMVYLQKENIIDESGMPKERFSAEFPKEGPSILRIQQVVRGDSAAYFCASSRQGAPTYEQYFGPGTRLTVT.